The 19 T cell receptor beta chains given below trace back to one sample, sequenced in a study of CD8+CD57+ T cells in acquired aplastic anemia. The study profiled TCR beta VDJ and CDR3 using genomic DNA as template. TCRdb re-called the reads with MiXCR, one entry per CDR3 protein. Altogether about 420,000 distinct CDR3 sequences are present, roughly 68% being singletons, with the ten largest covering 3.5% to 4.5%. Sample: sorted CD4+, CD8+, or CD8+CD57+ T cells (not recorded which) from PBMCs. The receptors stem from a human donor in good health, serving as a control.

This clonotype has just one count. Germline is not matched at one junction end, which may reflect a read error. The CDR3 loop is CASSPKPAGYSYISPLHF. CDR3 coding DNA: TGTGCCAGCAGCCCAAAGCCTGCAGGGTACTCCTATATTTCACCCCTCCACTTT. The rearrangement joins TRBV7-2 to TRBJ1-6; D is possibly TRBD1 (5 bases). This CDR3 region has 18 residues. Germline CDR1 reads SGHTA; CDR2 reads FQGNSA. Full variable domain (remainder filled in from reference TRBV7-2 and TRBJ1-6): GAGVSQSPSNKVTEKGKDVELRCDPISGHTALYWYRQSLGQGLEFLIYFQGNSAPDKSGLPSDRFSAERTGGSVSTLTIQRTQQEDSAVYLCASSPKPAGYSYISPLHFGNGTRLTVT.

The table lists this clonotype with many counts. The rearrangement links TRBV5-6 to TRBJ1-5; TRBD1 is a possible D gene (5 bases). The V gene lost 2 bases and the J gene lost 5 bases, with 11 bases spanning the gap. Germline CDR1 and CDR2: SGHDT and YYEEEE. This CDR3 comprises 14 residues. The CDR3 bases are TGTGCCAGCAGCTTCGGGGGTAGGGATCAGCCCCAGCATTTT. Its protein is CASSFGGRDQPQHF.

For this clonotype: Just one base apart from a much larger clone, this may be a read error. CDR3 nucleotides: TGTGCCAGCAGTTTATTCAGGGAAGTAACCGTTGAAAAACTGTTTTTT. It encodes CASSLFREVTVEKLFF. This sequence joins TRBV12-3 or TRBV12-4 and TRBJ1-4; tentative D call: TRBD1 (5 bases). The CDR3 has 16 amino acids. V was clipped by 2 bases and J by 7 bases, with 17 bases between them.

The rearrangement joins TRBV2 to TRBJ2-1; D is undetermined. CDR1 SNHLY and CDR2 FYNNEI come from the germline V gene. The CDR3 runs to 10 residues. V was clipped by 4 bases and J by 11 bases, with 6 bases between them. CDR3: CASSGTQQFF. CDR3 DNA sequence: TGTGCCAGCAGTGGGACCCAGCAGTTCTTC.

For this clonotype: This clone may be a read error of a much larger clone one base away. The chain is built from TRBV6-1 and TRBJ2-1; TRBD2 matches 12 bases. V trimming: 2 bases; J trimming: 6 bases; junction bases outside the gene matches: 8. Germline V gene sequence: CDR1 MNHNS, CDR2 SASEGT. The CDR3 consists of 17 residues. In DNA form, the CDR3 reads TGTGCCAGCAGTGAACTAGCGGGGGGGCGGAGTAGCAATGAGCAGTTCTTC. Translated: CASSELAGGRSSNEQFF.

J is TRBJ2-5 and V is TRBV5-4; no reliable D call. Germline V lookup: CDR1 SGHNT, CDR2 YYREEE (reference sequence). The CDR3 is made up of 14 amino acids. Trimming cost V 0 bases and J 5 bases, with 11 bases left between them. The CDR3 region is CASSLAAAGETQYF. The DNA for the CDR3 is TGTGCCAGCAGCTTGGCGGCAGCTGGGGAGACCCAGTACTTC.

Many counts were recorded for this clonotype. The V and J genes are TRBV6-6 and TRBJ1-1; D gene unclear. This CDR3 region has 12 residues. V was clipped by 6 bases and J by 1 base, with 6 bases between them. Looked up from germline, CDR1 is MNHNY and CDR2 is SVGAGI (reference sequence). The CDR3 is CASRPGNTEAFF. DNA for the CDR3: TGTGCCAGCAGGCCAGGGAACACTGAAGCTTTCTTT.

The chain couples TRBV4-3 to TRBJ2-3; D may be TRBD2 (6 bases). Germline-derived CDR1 and CDR2 are LGHNA and YSLEER. This CDR3 contains 13 residues. Trimming pared 6 bases from V and 2 bases from J, leaving 9 bases between. CDR3 DNA sequence: TGCGCCAGCAGGCGGGGATCCACAGATACGCAGTATTTT. This gives the protein CASRRGSTDTQYF.

Note on this clonotype: The DNA is omitted, as the CDR3 cannot be located on it reliably, and the CDR3 follows TCRdb's listing. This chain's CDR3 is CSVGGGSCVEETLYF. J is TRBJ2-5 and V is TRBV20-1; TRBD1, the table's D call, lacks a check against the DNA. The CDR3 adds up to 15 amino acids, both ends counted. CDR1 and CDR2 from the germline V gene are DFQATT and SNEGSKA (reference sequence).

This chain joins TRBV10-3 and TRBJ2-7; TRBD2 aligns across 12 bases. Trimming at V came to 2 bases and at J to 3 bases, leaving 8 bases not matched to a gene. The germline V gene has CDR1 ENHRY and CDR2 SYGVKD. The CDR3 runs to 17 residues. The CDR3 spells CAISEPKGLAGSYEQYF. The CDR3 DNA is TGTGCCATCAGTGAGCCAAAAGGACTAGCGGGGAGCTACGAGCAGTACTTC.

This clonotype was seen a single time. The V and J genes are TRBV20-1 and TRBJ2-1, with TRBD2 as a possible D gene (5 bases). The ends were cut back, 2 bases at V and 5 bases at J, with 13 bases in the middle. The germline CDR1 and CDR2 sequences are DFQATT and SNEGSKA (reference sequence). This CDR3 is 14 amino acids long. This CDR3 reads CSARPTWENNEQFF. For the CDR3, the DNA is TGCAGTGCTAGACCCACCTGGGAGAACAATGAGCAGTTCTTC.

The rearrangement uses TRBV20-1 and TRBJ2-7; 12 bases are shared with TRBD1. Germline V gives CDR1 DFQATT, CDR2 SNEGSKA (reference sequence). This CDR3 is 14 amino acids long. The ends lost 1 base at V and 5 bases at J; junction bases unmatched: 3. The CDR3, as DNA: TGCAGTGCTAGAGCAGGGACAGGGGGCGACGAGCAGTACTTC. As protein: CSARAGTGGDEQYF.

CDR3 residues: CASRRNRDPYGYTF. For the CDR3, the DNA is TGTGCCAGCAGACGTAACAGGGACCCCTATGGCTACACCTTC. V usage is TRBV7-2 and J usage is TRBJ1-2; D perhaps matches TRBD1 (6 bases). The germline gives CDR1 SGHTA, CDR2 FQGNSA. This CDR3 spans 14 amino acids. Trimming cost V 6 bases and J 4 bases, with 15 bases left between them.

A note on this clonotype: This may stem from a read error, because a much larger clone lies one nucleotide away. V gene TRBV20-1 combines with J gene TRBJ2-5; 11 bases are a match to TRBD2. V lost 4 bases to trimming and J lost 4 bases; unmatched junction nucleotides: 14. The CDR3 has 17 residues. The germline CDR1 and CDR2 sequences are DFQATT and SNEGSKA (reference sequence). The DNA for the CDR3 is TGCAGTGCTACGAGGCCCATTAGCGGGGGGGCATCAGAGACCCAGTACTTC. Translation: CSATRPISGGASETQYF.

As regards this clonotype: In this CDR3 the conserved last residue, phenylalanine or tryptophan, is missing, so a read error is likely. The DNA is left out, because the CDR3 cannot be placed on it with certainty; the CDR3 is given as TCRdb lists it. This chain links TRBV7-7 with TRBJ1-6. The CDR3 contains 13 residues when both ends are counted. CDR1 is SSHAT and CDR2 is FNYEAQ in the germline V gene (reference sequence). CDR3 in amino acids: CASSPGLASPQDT.

This clonotype was found once. Compared with germline, one end of the junction differs, possibly owing to a read error. The genes are TRBV7-7 and TRBJ2-2, with D possibly matching TRBD2 (5 bases). CDR3 length: 14 residues. CDR1 is SSHAT, CDR2 FNYEAQ, per germline (reference sequence). The CDR3 region has the DNA TGTGCCAGCAGCTCCCGGGAAAATATAAGCTTCACCCCTTTT. Protein: CASSSRENISFTPF.

In this sample, this clonotype turned up once. The rearrangement joins TRBV20-1 to TRBJ1-4; TRBD1 might be the D (6 bases). Germline lookup yields CDR1 DFQATT and CDR2 SNEGSKA (reference sequence). The V gene lost 3 bases and the J gene lost 6 bases, with 11 bases spanning the gap. The CDR3 is 13 residues long. Written as DNA, the CDR3 is TGCAGTGCTAGCGTGGGGGGCCATGAAAAACTGTTTTTT. Protein product: CSASVGGHEKLFF.

The chain carries TRBV7-2 and TRBJ1-6; weak D call: TRBD1 (5 bases). Trimming shortened V by 6 bases and J by 0 bases, and 15 bases separated the two germline ends. Germline V gives CDR1 SGHTA, CDR2 FQGNSA. This CDR3 has 17 residues. The CDR3 DNA reads TGTGCCAGCAGTCCTTACGGGGGGGGCTCCTATAATTCACCCCTCCACTTT. Translation gives CASSPYGGGSYNSPLHF.

The V and J genes are TRBV7-2 and TRBJ2-7; TRBD2 is a possible D gene (5 bases). The CDR3 runs to 18 residues. Trimming took off 1 base at V and 3 bases at J, with 22 bases between the two ends. Germline CDR1 is SGHTA and CDR2 is FQGNSA. The CDR3 coding sequence is TGTGCCAGCAGCTTAGATAGCTCCGGGAAACATACCCTCTACGAGCAGTACTTC. It translates to CASSLDSSGKHTLYEQYF.